This T cell receptor (beta chain) was sequenced in a study of Tregs in tolerant kidney transplant recipients. Study-wide results and limits: Validation in larger populations is needed because few patients were studied. Activated donor B cell expansion appeared to reveal the most relevant donor-specific TCRbeta repertoire.

Generated by immunoSEQ multiplex PCR, the TCRdb table keeps only in-frame clones and is missing some. The sample shows roughly 66,000 clones, more than 90% of them seen only once. With regard to this clone: Its target is not known.

CD4+CD25+CD127- Tregs, CD4+CD25- non-Tregs, CD4 and CD8 cells were sorted. The receptor was isolated from a human donor who received a combined kidney and bone marrow transplant. The sequencing used CD8+ T cells from blood, collected before the transplant.

The CDR3, as DNA: TGCGCCAGCGCCACATACAGGGTCGATCAGCCCCAGCATTTT. Translation: CASATYRVDQPQHF. The chain has TRBV4-1 and TRBJ1-5; maybe TRBD1 (6 bases). This CDR3 comprises 14 residues. Trimming shortened V by 8 bases and J by 5 bases, and 16 bases separated the two germline ends. From germline, CDR1 is MGHRA and CDR2 YSYEKL.